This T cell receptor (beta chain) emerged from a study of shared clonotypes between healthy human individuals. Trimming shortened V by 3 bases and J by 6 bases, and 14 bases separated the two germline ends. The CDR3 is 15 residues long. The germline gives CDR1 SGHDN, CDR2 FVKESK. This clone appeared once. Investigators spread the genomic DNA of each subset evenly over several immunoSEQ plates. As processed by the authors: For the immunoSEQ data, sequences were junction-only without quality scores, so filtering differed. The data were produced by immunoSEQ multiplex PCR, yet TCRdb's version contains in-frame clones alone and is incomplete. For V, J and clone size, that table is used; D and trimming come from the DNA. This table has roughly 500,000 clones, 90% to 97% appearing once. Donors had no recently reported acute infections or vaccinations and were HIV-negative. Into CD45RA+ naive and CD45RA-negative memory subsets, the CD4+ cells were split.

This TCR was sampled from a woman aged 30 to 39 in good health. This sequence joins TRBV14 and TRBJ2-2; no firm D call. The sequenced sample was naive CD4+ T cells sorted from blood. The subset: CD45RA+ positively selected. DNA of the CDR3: TGTGCCAGCAGCCAGGACGAGCGTGGACCCGGGGAGCTGTTTTTT. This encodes CASSQDERGPGELFF.